This T cell receptor (beta chain) stems from a study of blood T cells in healthy people across ages. CDR3 size: 17 residues. Germline V lookup: CDR1 SGHRS, CDR2 YFSETQ. Trimming took 0 bases from V and 0 from J; bases not matched to a gene: 6. Next came a second PCR, run for about 6 to 12 cycles, which used a sample-barcoded 5' primer along with a J-beta primer mix. MiXCR, applied by TCRdb to the 5' RACE reads, yields one record per CDR3 protein. The table has about 1 million distinct CDR3 sequences, roughly 45% seen once; the top ten hold under 20%. The sequencing sample was made of blood. The V and J genes are TRBV5-1 and TRBJ2-3, with TRBD1 matching over 8 bases. This sequence was found in a woman aged 55-69 years in good health. This CDR3 is CASSLDGQGASTDTQYF. The CDR3 nucleotides read TGCGCCAGCAGCTTGGATGGACAGGGAGCTAGCACAGATACGCAGTATTTT.